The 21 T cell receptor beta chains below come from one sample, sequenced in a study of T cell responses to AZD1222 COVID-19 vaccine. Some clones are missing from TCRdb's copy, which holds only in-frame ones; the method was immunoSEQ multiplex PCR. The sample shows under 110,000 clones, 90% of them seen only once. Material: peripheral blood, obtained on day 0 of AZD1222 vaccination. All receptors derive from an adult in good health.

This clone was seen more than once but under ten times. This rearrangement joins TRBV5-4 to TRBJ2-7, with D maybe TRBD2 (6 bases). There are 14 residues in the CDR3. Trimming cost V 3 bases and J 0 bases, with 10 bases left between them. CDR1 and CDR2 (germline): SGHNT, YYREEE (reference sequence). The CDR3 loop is CASSWDSGSYEQYF. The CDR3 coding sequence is TGTGCCAGCAGCTGGGACTCAGGCTCCTACGAGCAGTACTTC.

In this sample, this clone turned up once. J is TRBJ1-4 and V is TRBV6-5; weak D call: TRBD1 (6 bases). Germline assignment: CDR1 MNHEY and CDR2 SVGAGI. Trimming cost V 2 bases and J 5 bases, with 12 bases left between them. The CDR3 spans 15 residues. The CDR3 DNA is TGTGCCAGCAGTTACGCCAGGGGTCAGAATGAAAAACTGTTTTTT. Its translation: CASSYARGQNEKLFF.

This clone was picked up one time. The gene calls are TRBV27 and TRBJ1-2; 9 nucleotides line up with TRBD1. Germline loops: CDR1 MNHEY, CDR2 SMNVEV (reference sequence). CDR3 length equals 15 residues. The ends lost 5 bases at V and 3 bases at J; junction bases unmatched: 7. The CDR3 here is CASSKFTGGDYGYTF. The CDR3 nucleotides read TGTGCCAGCAGTAAATTCACAGGGGGCGACTATGGCTACACCTTC.

The CDR3 nucleotides read TGCAGCGCTGGGGCCAATGAGCAGTTCTTC. Translation gives CSAGANEQFF. The rearrangement links TRBV29-1 to TRBJ2-1; a weak D match, TRBD1 (5 bases). The CDR3 runs 10 residues. Germline V lookup: CDR1 SQVTM, CDR2 ANQGSEA. The ends were cut back, 7 bases at V and 6 bases at J, with 7 bases in the middle.

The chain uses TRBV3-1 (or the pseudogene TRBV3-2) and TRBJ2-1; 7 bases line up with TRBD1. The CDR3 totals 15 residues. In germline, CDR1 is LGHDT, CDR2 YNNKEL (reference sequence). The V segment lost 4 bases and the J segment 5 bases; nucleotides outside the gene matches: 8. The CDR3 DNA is TGTGCCAGCAGCCTCGAGGGACAGACAGACAATGAGCAGTTCTTC. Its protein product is CASSLEGQTDNEQFF.

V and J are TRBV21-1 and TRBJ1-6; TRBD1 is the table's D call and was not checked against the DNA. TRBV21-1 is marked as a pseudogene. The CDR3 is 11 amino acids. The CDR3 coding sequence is TGTCCTACAGGGGGTAGTTCACCCCTCCACTTT. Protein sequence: CPTGGSSPLHF.

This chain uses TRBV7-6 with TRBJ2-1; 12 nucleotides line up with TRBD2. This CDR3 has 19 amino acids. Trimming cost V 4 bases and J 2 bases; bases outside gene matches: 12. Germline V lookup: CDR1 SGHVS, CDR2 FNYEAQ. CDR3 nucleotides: TGTGCCAGCAGCTCCTTAGGGGCTAGCGGGAGGGTCGCCTACAATGAGCAGTTCTTC. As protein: CASSSLGASGRVAYNEQFF.

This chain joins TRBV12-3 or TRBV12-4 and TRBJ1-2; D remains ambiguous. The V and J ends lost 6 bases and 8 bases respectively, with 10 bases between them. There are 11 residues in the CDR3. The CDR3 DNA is TGTGCCAGCAGCGACCGATGGGGCTACACCTTC. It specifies CASSDRWGYTF.

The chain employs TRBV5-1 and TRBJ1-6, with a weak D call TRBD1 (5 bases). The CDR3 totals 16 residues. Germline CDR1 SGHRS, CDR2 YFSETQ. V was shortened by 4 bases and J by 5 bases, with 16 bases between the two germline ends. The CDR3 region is CASSPLSGANNSPLHF. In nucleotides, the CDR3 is TGCGCCAGCAGCCCACTGAGTGGGGCTAATAATTCACCCCTCCACTTT.

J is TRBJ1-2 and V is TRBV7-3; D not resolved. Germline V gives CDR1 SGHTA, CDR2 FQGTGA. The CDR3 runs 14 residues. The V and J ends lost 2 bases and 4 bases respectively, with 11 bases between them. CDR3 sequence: CASSLHPGGYGYTF. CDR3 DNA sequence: TGTGCCAGCAGCTTACATCCGGGAGGCTATGGCTACACCTTC.

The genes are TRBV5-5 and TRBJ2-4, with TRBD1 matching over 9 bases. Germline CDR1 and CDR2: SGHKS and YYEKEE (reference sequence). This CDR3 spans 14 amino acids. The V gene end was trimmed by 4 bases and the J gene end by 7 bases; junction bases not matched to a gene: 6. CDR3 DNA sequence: TGTGCCAGCAGCGGCGGGACAGGGAGGAACATTCAGTACTTC. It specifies CASSGGTGRNIQYF.

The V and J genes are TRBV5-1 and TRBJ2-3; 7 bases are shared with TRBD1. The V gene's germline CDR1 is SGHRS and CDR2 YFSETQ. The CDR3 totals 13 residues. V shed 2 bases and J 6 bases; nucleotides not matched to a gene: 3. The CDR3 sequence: CASSLGQADTQYF. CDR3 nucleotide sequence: TGCGCCAGCAGCTTAGGACAGGCGGATACGCAGTATTTT.

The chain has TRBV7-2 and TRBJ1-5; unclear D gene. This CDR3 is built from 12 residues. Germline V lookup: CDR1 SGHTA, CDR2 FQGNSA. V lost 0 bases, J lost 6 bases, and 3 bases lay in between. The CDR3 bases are TGTGCCAGCAGCTTAGCCTTTCAGCCCCAGCATTTT. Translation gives CASSLAFQPQHF. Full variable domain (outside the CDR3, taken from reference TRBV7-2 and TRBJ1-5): GAGVSQSPSNKVTEKGKDVELRCDPISGHTALYWYRQSLGQGLEFLIYFQGNSAPDKSGLPSDRFSAERTGGSVSTLTIQRTQQEDSAVYLCASSLAFQPQHFGDGTRLSIL.

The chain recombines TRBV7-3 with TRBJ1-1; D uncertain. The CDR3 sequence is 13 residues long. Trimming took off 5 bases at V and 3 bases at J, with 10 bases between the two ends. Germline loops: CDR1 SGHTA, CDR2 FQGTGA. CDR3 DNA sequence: TGTGCCAGCAGCGCCGGGGAGGACACTGAAGCTTTCTTT. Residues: CASSAGEDTEAFF.

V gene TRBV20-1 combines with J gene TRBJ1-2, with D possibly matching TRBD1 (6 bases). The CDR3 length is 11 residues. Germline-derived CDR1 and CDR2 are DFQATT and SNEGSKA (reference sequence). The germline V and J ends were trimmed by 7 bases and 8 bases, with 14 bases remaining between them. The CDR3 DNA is TGCAGTGTGGTTAGAGGGGGGGGCTACACCTTC. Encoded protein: CSVVRGGGYTF.

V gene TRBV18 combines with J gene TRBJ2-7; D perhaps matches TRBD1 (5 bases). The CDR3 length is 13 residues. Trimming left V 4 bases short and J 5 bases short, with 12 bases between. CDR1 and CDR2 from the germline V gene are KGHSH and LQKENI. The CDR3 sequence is CASSLQGGNEQYF. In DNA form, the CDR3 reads TGTGCCAGCTCACTGCAGGGTGGTAACGAGCAGTACTTC.

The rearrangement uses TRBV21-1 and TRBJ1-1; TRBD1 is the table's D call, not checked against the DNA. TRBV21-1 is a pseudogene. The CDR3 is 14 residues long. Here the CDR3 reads CASSSRCWGRKAFF. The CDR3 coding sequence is TGTGCCAGCAGCTCCCGATGTTGGGGGCGAAAAGCTTTCTTT.

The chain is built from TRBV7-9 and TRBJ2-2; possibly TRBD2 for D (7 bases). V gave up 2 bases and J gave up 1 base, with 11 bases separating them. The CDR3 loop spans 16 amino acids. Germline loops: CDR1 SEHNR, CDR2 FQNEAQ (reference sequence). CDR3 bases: TGTGCCAGCAGCTTATCGGGGGGCCGGAACACCGGGGAGCTGTTTTTT. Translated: CASSLSGGRNTGELFF.

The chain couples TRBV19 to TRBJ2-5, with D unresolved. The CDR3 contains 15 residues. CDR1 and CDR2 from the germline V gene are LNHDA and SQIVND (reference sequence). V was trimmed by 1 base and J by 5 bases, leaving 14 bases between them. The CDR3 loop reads CASSIVPNGRETQYF. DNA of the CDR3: TGTGCCAGTAGTATAGTCCCTAACGGCAGGGAGACCCAGTACTTC.

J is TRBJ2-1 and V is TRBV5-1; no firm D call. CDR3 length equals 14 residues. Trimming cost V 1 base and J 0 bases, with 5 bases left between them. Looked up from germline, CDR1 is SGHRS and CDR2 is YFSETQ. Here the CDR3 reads CASSLTVSYNEQFF. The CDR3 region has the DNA TGCGCCAGCAGCTTGACAGTCTCCTACAATGAGCAGTTCTTC.

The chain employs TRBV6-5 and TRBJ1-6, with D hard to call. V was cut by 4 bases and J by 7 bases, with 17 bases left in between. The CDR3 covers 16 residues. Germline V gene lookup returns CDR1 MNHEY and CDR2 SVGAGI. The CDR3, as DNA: TGTGCCAGCAGTTCCCGCCGGCAGGAGGGAAATTCACCCCTCCACTTT. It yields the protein CASSSRRQEGNSPLHF.